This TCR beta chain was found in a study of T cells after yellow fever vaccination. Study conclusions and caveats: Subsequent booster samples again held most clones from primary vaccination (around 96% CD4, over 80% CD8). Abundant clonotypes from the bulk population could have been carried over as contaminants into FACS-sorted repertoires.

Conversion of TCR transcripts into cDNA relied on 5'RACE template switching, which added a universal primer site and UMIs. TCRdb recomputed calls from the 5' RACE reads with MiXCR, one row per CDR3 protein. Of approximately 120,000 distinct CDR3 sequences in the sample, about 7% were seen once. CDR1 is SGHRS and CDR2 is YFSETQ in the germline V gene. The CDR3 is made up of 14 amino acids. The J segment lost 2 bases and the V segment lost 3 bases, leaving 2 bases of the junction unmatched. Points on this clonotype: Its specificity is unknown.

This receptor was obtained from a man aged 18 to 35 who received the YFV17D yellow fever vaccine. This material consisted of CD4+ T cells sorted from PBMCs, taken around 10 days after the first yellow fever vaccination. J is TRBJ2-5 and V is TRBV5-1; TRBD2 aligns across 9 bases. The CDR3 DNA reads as TGCGCCAGCAGCTCTAGCGGGGCACAAGAGACCCAGTACTTC. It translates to CASSSSGAQETQYF.